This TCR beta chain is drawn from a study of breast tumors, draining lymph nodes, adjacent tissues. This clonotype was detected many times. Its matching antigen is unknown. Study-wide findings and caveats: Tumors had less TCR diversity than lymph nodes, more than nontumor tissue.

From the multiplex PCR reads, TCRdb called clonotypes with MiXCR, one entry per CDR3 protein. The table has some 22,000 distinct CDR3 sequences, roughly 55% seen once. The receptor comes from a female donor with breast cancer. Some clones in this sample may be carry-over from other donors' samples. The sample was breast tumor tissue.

In DNA form, the CDR3 reads TGCGCCAGCAGGGACGCTAACTATGGCTACACCTTC. This encodes CASRDANYGYTF. This rearrangement joins TRBV10-2 to TRBJ1-2, with D unclear. The germline V and J ends were trimmed by 6 bases and 0 bases, with 5 bases remaining between them. CDR3 length: 12 amino acids. Germline lookup yields CDR1 WSHSY and CDR2 SAAADI.